This is a list of T cell receptor beta chains from one sample in a study of blood T cell repertoires in COVID-19. Profiling relied on immunoSEQ multiplex PCR, and the TCRdb table lists in-frame clones only, not all of them. The sample has around 100,000 clones, roughly 90% seen once. The specimen was peripheral blood. The receptors stem from a man aged 50 to 59 with active COVID-19. The CDR3 runs from the conserved cysteine through the conserved F or W. The order of the fields is clone size, V gene, J gene, D gene, CDR3 protein, CDR3 DNA. A D gene is named only where the DNA matches it firmly. Where a row states a size, it is once, few, many or the class of an expanded clone; other rows omit it.

clone size: .
V gene: TRBV5-6
J gene: TRBJ1-4
D gene: .
CDR3 protein: CASSLGQGREKLFF
CDR3 DNA: TGTGCCAGCAGCTTGGGGCAGGGGAGAGAAAAACTGTTTTTT

clone size: .
V gene: TRBV5-4
J gene: TRBJ2-1
D gene: TRBD1
CDR3 protein: CASSLPRQGLTVNEQFF
CDR3 DNA: TGTGCCAGCAGCTTACCACGACAGGGCCTAACGGTGAATGAGCAGTTCTTC

clone size: .
V gene: TRBV9
J gene: TRBJ1-1
D gene: TRBD1
CDR3 protein: CASSLGQGQWTEAFF
CDR3 DNA: TGTGCCAGCAGCTTGGGACAGGGGCAGTGGACTGAAGCTTTCTTT

clone size: .
V gene: TRBV3-1/TRBV3-2
J gene: TRBJ1-4
D gene: .
CDR3 protein: CASSKSEATNEKLFF
CDR3 DNA: TGTGCCAGCTCAAAAAGTGAGGCAACTAATGAAAAACTGTTTTTT

clone size: .
V gene: TRBV5-4
J gene: TRBJ2-1
D gene: .
CDR3 protein: CASSLRNEQFF
CDR3 DNA: TGTGCCAGCAGCTTGCGCAATGAGCAGTTCTTC

clone size: .
V gene: TRBV18
J gene: TRBJ2-1
D gene: .
CDR3 protein: CASSPGTGDEQFF
CDR3 DNA: TGTGCCAGCTCACCGGGAACGGGGGATGAGCAGTTCTTC

clone size: .
V gene: TRBV19
J gene: TRBJ1-1
D gene: .
CDR3 protein: CASRDSPTNTEAFF
CDR3 DNA: TGTGCCAGTAGAGACAGCCCGACCAACACTGAAGCTTTCTTT

clone size: .
V gene: TRBV4-2
J gene: TRBJ1-6
D gene: .
CDR3 protein: CASSQDLLPRGGRGIPPLHF
CDR3 DNA: TGTGCCAGCAGCCAAGATCTATTACCTAGAGGGGGGAGGGGTATTCCACCCCTCCACTTT

clone size: .
V gene: TRBV2
J gene: TRBJ2-6
D gene: TRBD2
CDR3 protein: CASRLAGGQGANVLTF
CDR3 DNA: TGTGCCAGCAGGCTAGCGGGAGGGCAGGGGGCCAACGTCCTGACTTTC

clone size: .
V gene: TRBV10-1
J gene: TRBJ1-3
D gene: .
CDR3 protein: CASSDGYTIYF
CDR3 DNA: TGCGCCAGCAGTGACGGGTACACCATATATTTT

clone size: .
V gene: TRBV4-1
J gene: TRBJ2-5
D gene: TRBD1
CDR3 protein: CASSQVLRRPGQGLETQYF
CDR3 DNA: TGCGCCAGCAGCCAAGTCCTCCGCCGTCCGGGACAGGGGTTAGAGACCCAGTACTTC

clone size: .
V gene: TRBV5-4
J gene: TRBJ1-2
D gene: .
CDR3 protein: CASSLGSSANYGYTF
CDR3 DNA: TGTGCCAGCAGCTTGGGTTCGTCAGCTAACTATGGCTACACCTTC

clone size: .
V gene: TRBV7-9
J gene: TRBJ2-5
D gene: .
CDR3 protein: CASSLAGVKTQYF
CDR3 DNA: TGTGCCAGCAGCTTAGCAGGGGTGAAGACCCAGTACTTC

clone size: .
V gene: TRBV27
J gene: TRBJ1-1
D gene: TRBD1
CDR3 protein: CASSLLGQGGQMNTEAFF
CDR3 DNA: TGTGCCAGCAGTTTATTGGGACAGGGTGGGCAAATGAACACTGAAGCTTTCTTT

clone size: .
V gene: TRBV27
J gene: TRBJ1-5
D gene: .
CDR3 protein: CASSPRGINQPQHF
CDR3 DNA: TGTGCCAGCAGCCCTAGGGGCATCAATCAGCCCCAGCATTTT

clone size: once
V gene: TRBV19
J gene: TRBJ1-5
D gene: TRBD1
CDR3 protein: CASSSTGVGQPQHF
CDR3 DNA: TGTGCCAGTAGTAGCACAGGGGTTGGGCAGCCCCAGCATTTT

clone size: .
V gene: TRBV7-2
J gene: TRBJ2-5
D gene: .
CDR3 protein: CASRIAAQETQYF
CDR3 DNA: TGTGCCAGCAGAATAGCGGCGCAAGAGACCCAGTACTTC

clone size: .
V gene: TRBV4-2
J gene: TRBJ2-1
D gene: TRBD2
CDR3 protein: CASSASGTYNEQFF
CDR3 DNA: TGTGCCAGCAGCGCTAGCGGGACTTACAATGAGCAGTTCTTC

clone size: .
V gene: TRBV6-1
J gene: TRBJ2-3
D gene: .
CDR3 protein: CASSEVGQDTQYF
CDR3 DNA: TGTGCCAGCAGTGAAGTTGGACAAGATACGCAGTATTTT

clone size: .
V gene: TRBV9
J gene: TRBJ2-1
D gene: TRBD1
CDR3 protein: CASSPRDSSYNEQFF
CDR3 DNA: TGTGCCAGCAGCCCACGGGACAGTTCCTACAATGAGCAGTTCTTC

clone size: .
V gene: TRBV6-5
J gene: TRBJ1-5
D gene: .
CDR3 protein: CASRDLYSNQPQHF
CDR3 DNA: TGTGCCAGCAGGGACTTATATAGCAATCAGCCCCAGCATTTT

clone size: .
V gene: TRBV5-3
J gene: TRBJ2-2
D gene: .
CDR3 protein: CARTTRNTGELFF
CDR3 DNA: TGTGCCAGAACCACACGGAACACCGGGGAGCTGTTTTTT

clone size: .
V gene: TRBV19
J gene: TRBJ1-4
D gene: .
CDR3 protein: CATVGGAFGDEKLFF
CDR3 DNA: TGTGCCACCGTAGGGGGGGCTTTCGGTGATGAAAAACTGTTTTTT

clone size: .
V gene: TRBV5-4
J gene: TRBJ1-2
D gene: .
CDR3 protein: CASSLDGGRRANYGYTF
CDR3 DNA: TGTGCCAGCAGCTTGGACGGGGGACGGAGAGCTAACTATGGCTACACCTTC

clone size: .
V gene: TRBV19
J gene: TRBJ1-5
D gene: TRBD1
CDR3 protein: CASSIRDRNQPQHF
CDR3 DNA: TGTGCCAGTAGTATCCGGGACAGGAATCAGCCCCAGCATTTT

clone size: .
V gene: TRBV27
J gene: TRBJ2-4
D gene: TRBD1
CDR3 protein: CASRLQGADIQYF
CDR3 DNA: TGTGCCAGCAGATTACAGGGGGCTGACATTCAGTACTTC

clone size: .
V gene: TRBV5-4
J gene: TRBJ2-1
D gene: .
CDR3 protein: CASSFRTRGVDEQFF
CDR3 DNA: TGTGCCAGCAGCTTTAGGACTAGGGGGGTGGATGAGCAGTTCTTC

clone size: .
V gene: TRBV2
J gene: TRBJ1-2
D gene: TRBD1
CDR3 protein: CASSRDSTYGYTF
CDR3 DNA: TGTGCCAGCAGTCGGGACAGCACCTATGGCTACACCTTC

clone size: .
V gene: TRBV6-6
J gene: TRBJ2-1
D gene: TRBD2
CDR3 protein: CASSLLAGGPYEQFF
CDR3 DNA: TGTGCCAGCAGTTTGCTAGCGGGAGGGCCTTATGAGCAGTTCTTC

clone size: .
V gene: TRBV7-2
J gene: TRBJ1-2
D gene: .
CDR3 protein: CASSLDRREDRGYTF
CDR3 DNA: TGTGCCAGCAGCTTAGATCGCAGGGAAGATAGGGGCTACACCTTC

clone size: .
V gene: TRBV6-2/TRBV6-3
J gene: TRBJ1-2
D gene: .
CDR3 protein: CASSYVGGAIVSYTF
CDR3 DNA: TGTGCCAGCAGTTACGTGGGAGGGGCGATTGTGAGCTACACCTTC

clone size: .
V gene: TRBV20-1
J gene: TRBJ2-1
D gene: .
CDR3 protein: CSAQGPNEQFF
CDR3 DNA: TGCAGTGCTCAGGGTCCGAATGAGCAGTTCTTC

clone size: .
V gene: TRBV15
J gene: TRBJ2-3
D gene: .
CDR3 protein: CATSRAGVPTDTQYF
CDR3 DNA: TGTGCCACCAGCAGAGCGGGGGTCCCCACAGATACGCAGTATTTT

clone size: .
V gene: TRBV4-1
J gene: TRBJ2-1
D gene: TRBD1
CDR3 protein: CASNFPGDRGVHNEQFF
CDR3 DNA: TGCGCCAGTAACTTCCCCGGGGACAGGGGGGTTCACAATGAGCAGTTCTTC

clone size: .
V gene: TRBV27
J gene: TRBJ1-5
D gene: TRBD1
CDR3 protein: CASSLTGTGRNQPQHF
CDR3 DNA: TGTGCCAGCAGTCTCACCGGGACAGGACGCAATCAGCCCCAGCATTTT

clone size: .
V gene: TRBV21-1
J gene: TRBJ2-5
D gene: .
CDR3 protein: CASSKTGNQETQYF
CDR3 DNA: TGTGCCAGCAGCAAAACAGGGAACCAAGAGACCCAGTACTTC

clone size: few
V gene: TRBV5-4
J gene: TRBJ2-7
D gene: .
CDR3 protein: CASSPGWAGNEQYF
CDR3 DNA: TGTGCCAGCAGCCCTGGCTGGGCAGGGAACGAGCAGTACTTC

clone size: .
V gene: TRBV11-1
J gene: TRBJ1-2
D gene: TRBD1
CDR3 protein: CASSGQGNYGYTF
CDR3 DNA: TGTGCCAGCAGCGGACAGGGCAACTATGGCTACACCTTC

clone size: once
V gene: TRBV7-8
J gene: TRBJ2-1
D gene: TRBD1
CDR3 protein: CASSSSMGQGTYNEQFF
CDR3 DNA: TGTGCCAGCAGCTCGTCTATGGGACAGGGGACCTACAATGAGCAGTTCTTC

clone size: .
V gene: TRBV5-6
J gene: TRBJ2-3
D gene: .
CDR3 protein: CASSLGTVSTDTQYF
CDR3 DNA: TGTGCCAGCAGCTTGGGGACAGTAAGCACAGATACGCAGTATTTT

clone size: .
V gene: TRBV3-1/TRBV3-2
J gene: TRBJ2-2
D gene: .
CDR3 protein: CASSPRAGPGELFF
CDR3 DNA: TGTGCCAGCAGCCCCCGCGCGGGGCCCGGGGAGCTGTTTTTT